This TCR beta chain was retrieved from a study of shared clonotypes between healthy human individuals. Sorted-subset replicate PCRs used around 220 ng DNA, approximately 30,000 T cell genomes. The assay was immunoSEQ multiplex PCR, and TCRdb's table has in-frame clones only and misses some. The repertoire holds hundreds of thousands of clones, roughly 95% seen once, with 0.11% in the top ten. V shed 5 bases and J shed 5 bases, with 13 bases lying between them. The CDR3 consists of 14 residues. Germline-derived CDR1 and CDR2 are MNHEY and SMNVEV (reference sequence). Worth noting for this clone: Its antigen remains unidentified.

Regarding the study as a whole: Sorted-subset sequencing, rarefaction showed, was incomplete despite large depth.

Naivety among CD8 cells was defined by CD45RO negativity and positive CCR7 selection, thereby excluding terminally differentiated effector memory CD45RA+ cells. Sequencing was performed on naive CD8+ T cells sorted from blood. The gene calls are TRBV27 and TRBJ2-1; tentative D call: TRBD1 (5 bases). The receptor's source is a woman between 25 and 40 years old in good health. CDR3 nucleotides: TGTGCCAGCAGTCCCCTGGGCAGGGACAATGAGCAGTTCTTC. Translating gives CASSPLGRDNEQFF.